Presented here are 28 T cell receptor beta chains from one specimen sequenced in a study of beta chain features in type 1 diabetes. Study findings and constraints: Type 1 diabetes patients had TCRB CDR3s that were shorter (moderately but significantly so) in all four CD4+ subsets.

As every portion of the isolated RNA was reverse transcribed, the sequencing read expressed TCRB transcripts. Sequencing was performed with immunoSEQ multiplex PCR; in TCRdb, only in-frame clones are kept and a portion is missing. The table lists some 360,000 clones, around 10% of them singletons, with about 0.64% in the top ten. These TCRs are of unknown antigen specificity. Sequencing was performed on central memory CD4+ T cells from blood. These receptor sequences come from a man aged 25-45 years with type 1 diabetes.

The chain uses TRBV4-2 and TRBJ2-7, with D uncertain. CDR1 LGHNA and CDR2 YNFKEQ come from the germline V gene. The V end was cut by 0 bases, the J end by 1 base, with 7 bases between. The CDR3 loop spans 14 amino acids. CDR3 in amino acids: CASSQDWQSYEQYF. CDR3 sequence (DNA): TGTGCCAGCAGCCAAGACTGGCAGTCCTACGAGCAGTACTTC.

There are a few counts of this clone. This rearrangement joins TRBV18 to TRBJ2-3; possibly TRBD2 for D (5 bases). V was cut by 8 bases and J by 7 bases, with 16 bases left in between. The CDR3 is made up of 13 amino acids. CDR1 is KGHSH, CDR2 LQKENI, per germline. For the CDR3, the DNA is TGTGCCAGCCCGGACTCCCGTGGGAATACGCAGTATTTT. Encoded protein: CASPDSRGNTQYF. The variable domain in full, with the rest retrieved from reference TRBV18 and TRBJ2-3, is NAGVMQNPRHLVRRRGQEARLRCSPMKGHSHVYWYRQLPEEGLKFMVYLQKENIIDESGMPKERFSAEFPKEGPSILRIQQVVRGDSAAYFCASPDSRGNTQYFGPGTRLTVL.

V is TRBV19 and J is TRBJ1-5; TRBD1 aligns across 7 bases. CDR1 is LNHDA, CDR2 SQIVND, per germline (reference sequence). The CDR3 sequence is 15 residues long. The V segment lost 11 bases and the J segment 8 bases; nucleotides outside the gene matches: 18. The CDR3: CARPIYPGQLKPQHF. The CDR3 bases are TGTGCCCGACCAATCTATCCGGGACAGTTGAAGCCCCAGCATTTT.

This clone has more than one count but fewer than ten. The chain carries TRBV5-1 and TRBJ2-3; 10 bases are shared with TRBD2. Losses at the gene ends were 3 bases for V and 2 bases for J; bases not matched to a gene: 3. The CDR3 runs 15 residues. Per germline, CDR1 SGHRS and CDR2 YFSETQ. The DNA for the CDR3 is TGCGCCAGCAGCTCCGGACTAGCGGACACAGATACGCAGTATTTT. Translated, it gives CASSSGLADTDTQYF.

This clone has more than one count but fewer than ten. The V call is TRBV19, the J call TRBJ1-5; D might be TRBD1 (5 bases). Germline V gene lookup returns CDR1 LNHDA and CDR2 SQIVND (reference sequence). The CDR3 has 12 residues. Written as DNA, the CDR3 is TGTGGGGCTGGGAGAGGGGAGCAGCCCCAGCATTTT. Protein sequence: CGAGRGEQPQHF.

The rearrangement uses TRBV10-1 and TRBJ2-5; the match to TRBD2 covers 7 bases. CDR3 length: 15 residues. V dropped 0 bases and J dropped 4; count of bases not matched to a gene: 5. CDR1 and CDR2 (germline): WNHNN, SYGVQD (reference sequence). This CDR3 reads CASSESAGVPETQYF. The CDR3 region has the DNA TGCGCCAGCAGTGAGTCGGCGGGAGTCCCAGAGACCCAGTACTTC.

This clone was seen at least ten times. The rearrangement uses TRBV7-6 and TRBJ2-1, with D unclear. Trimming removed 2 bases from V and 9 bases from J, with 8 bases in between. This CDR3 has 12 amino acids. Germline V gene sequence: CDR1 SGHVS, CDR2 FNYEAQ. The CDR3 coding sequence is TGTGCCAGCAGCTTACTAATGGGTGAGCAGTTCTTC. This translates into CASSLLMGEQFF.

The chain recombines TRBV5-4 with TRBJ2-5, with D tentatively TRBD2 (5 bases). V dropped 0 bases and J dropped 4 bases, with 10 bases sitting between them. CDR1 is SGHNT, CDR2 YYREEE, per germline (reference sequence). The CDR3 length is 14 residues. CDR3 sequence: CASSLDAGGETQYF. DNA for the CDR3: TGTGCCAGCAGCTTGGATGCGGGTGGAGAGACCCAGTACTTC.

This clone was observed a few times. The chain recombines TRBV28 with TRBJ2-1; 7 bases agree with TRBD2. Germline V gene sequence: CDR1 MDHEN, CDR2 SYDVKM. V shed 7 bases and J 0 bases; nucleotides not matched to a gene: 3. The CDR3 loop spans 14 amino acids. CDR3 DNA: TGTGCCAGCACGGTAGCGGGCTCCTACAATGAGCAGTTCTTC. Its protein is CASTVAGSYNEQFF.

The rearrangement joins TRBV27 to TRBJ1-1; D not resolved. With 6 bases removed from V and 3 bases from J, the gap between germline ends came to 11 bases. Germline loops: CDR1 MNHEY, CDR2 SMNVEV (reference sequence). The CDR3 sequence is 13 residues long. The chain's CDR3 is CASSLTGDTEAFF. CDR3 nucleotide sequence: TGTGCCAGCAGCCTGACGGGAGACACTGAAGCTTTCTTT.

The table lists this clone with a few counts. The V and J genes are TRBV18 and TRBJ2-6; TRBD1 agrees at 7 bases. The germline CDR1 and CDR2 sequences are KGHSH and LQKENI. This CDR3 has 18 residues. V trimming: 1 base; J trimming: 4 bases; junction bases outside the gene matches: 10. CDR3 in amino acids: CASSPLSQQGRGANVLTF. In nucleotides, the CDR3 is TGTGCCAGCTCACCACTATCTCAACAGGGGAGAGGGGCCAACGTCCTGACTTTC. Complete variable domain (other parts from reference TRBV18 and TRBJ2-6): NAGVMQNPRHLVRRRGQEARLRCSPMKGHSHVYWYRQLPEEGLKFMVYLQKENIIDESGMPKERFSAEFPKEGPSILRIQQVVRGDSAAYFCASSPLSQQGRGANVLTFGAGSRLTVL.

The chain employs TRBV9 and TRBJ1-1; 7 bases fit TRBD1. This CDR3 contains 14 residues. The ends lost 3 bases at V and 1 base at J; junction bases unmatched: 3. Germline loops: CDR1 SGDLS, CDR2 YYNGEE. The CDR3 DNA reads TGTGCCAGCAGCGCCCGGACAGGGAACACTGAAGCTTTCTTT. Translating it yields CASSARTGNTEAFF.

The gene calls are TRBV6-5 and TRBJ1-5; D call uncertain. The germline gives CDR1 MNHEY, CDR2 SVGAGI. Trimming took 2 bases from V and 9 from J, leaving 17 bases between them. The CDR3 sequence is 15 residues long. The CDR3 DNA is TGTGCCAGCAGTTACACGGCGGACGGCGTGGGGCCCCAGCATTTT. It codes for CASSYTADGVGPQHF.

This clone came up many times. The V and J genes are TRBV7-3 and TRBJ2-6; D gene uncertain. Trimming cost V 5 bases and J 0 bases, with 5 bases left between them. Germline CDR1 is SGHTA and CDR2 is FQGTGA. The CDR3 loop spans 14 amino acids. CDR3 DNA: TGTGCCAGCAGCGTCAGCTCTGGGGCCAACGTCCTGACTTTC. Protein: CASSVSSGANVLTF.

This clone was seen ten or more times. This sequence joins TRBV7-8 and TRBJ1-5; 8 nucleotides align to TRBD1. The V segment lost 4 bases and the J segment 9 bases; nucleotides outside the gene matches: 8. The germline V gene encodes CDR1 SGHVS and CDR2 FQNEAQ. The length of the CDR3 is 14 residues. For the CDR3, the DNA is TGTGCCAGCAGCTATGACAGGGGAGAGTGGCCCCAGCATTTT. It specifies CASSYDRGEWPQHF.

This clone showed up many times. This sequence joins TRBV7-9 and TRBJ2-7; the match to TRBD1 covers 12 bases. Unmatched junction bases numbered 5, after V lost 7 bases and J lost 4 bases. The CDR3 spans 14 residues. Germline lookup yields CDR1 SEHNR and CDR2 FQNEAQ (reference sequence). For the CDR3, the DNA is TGTGCCAGCACCCGGGACAGGGGGCTTTACGAGCAGTACTTC. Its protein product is CASTRDRGLYEQYF.

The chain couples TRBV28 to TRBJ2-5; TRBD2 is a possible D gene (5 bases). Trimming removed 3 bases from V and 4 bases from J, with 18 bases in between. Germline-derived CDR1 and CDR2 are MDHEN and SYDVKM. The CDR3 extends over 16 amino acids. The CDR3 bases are TGTGCCAGCAGTTTCCCACCCTCGGGATCGGCAGAGACCCAGTACTTC. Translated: CASSFPPSGSAETQYF.

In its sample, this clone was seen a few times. The CDR3 is CAIPRGGYGYTF. DNA of the CDR3: TGTGCCATTCCGAGAGGAGGCTATGGCTACACCTTC. The J gene is TRBJ1-2, the V gene TRBV28; unclear D gene. The CDR3 extends over 12 amino acids. V lost 10 bases and J lost 4, with 13 bases in between. CDR1 MDHEN and CDR2 SYDVKM come from the germline V gene.

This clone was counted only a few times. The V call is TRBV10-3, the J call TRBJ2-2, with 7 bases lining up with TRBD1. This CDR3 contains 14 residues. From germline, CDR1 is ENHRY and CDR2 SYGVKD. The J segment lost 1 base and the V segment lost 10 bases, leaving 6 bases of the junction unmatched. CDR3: CASKGALNTGELFF. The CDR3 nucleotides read TGTGCCAGCAAGGGGGCGTTGAACACCGGGGAGCTGTTTTTT.

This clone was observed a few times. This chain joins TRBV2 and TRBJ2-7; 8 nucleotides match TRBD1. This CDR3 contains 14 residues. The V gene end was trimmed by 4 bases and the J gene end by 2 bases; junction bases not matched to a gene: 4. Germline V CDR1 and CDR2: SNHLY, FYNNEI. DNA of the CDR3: TGTGCCAGCAGTGTCGACAGGGGAACCTACGAGCAGTACTTC. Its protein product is CASSVDRGTYEQYF.

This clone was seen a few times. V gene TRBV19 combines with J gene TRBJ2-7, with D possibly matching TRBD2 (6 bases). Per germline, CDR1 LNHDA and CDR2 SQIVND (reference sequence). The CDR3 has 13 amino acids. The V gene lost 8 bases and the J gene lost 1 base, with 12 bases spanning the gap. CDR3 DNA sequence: TGTGCCAGTCATAGCGGAACATCCTACGAGCAGTACTTC. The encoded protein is CASHSGTSYEQYF.

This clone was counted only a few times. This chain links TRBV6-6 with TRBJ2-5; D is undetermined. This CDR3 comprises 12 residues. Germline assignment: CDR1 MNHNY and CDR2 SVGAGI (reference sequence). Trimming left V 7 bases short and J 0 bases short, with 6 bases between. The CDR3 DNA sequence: TGTGCCAGCACTCCGTACCAAGAGACCCAGTACTTC. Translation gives CASTPYQETQYF.

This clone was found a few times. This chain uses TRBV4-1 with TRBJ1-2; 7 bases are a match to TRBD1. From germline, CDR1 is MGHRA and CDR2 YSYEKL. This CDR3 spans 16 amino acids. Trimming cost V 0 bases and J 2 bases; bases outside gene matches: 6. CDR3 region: CASSQDSQGINYGYTF. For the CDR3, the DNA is TGCGCCAGCAGCCAAGATTCACAGGGGATAAACTATGGCTACACCTTC.

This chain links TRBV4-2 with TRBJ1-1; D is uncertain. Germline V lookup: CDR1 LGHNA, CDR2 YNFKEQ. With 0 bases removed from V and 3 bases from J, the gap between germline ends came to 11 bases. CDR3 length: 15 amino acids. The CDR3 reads CASSQDLRTYTEAFF. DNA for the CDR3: TGTGCCAGCAGCCAAGACCTCAGGACCTACACTGAAGCTTTCTTT.

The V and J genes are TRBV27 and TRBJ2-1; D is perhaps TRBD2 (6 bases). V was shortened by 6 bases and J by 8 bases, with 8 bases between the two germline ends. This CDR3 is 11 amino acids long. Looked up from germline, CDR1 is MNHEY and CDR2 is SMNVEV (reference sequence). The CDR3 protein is CASSRGDEQFF. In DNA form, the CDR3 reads TGTGCCAGCAGCCGCGGGGATGAGCAGTTCTTC.

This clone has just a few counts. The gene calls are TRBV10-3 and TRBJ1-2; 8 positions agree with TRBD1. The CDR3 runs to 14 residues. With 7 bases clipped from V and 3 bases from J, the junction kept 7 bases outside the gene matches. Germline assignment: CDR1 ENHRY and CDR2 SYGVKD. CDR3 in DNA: TGTGCCATCACTGGCGGGACAGGCGACTATGGCTACACCTTC. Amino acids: CAITGGTGDYGYTF.

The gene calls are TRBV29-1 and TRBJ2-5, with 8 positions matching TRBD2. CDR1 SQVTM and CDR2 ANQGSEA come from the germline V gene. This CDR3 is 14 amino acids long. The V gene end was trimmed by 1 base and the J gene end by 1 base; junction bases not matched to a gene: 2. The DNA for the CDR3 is TGCAGCGTTGAAGGACTAGCGAGCCAAGAGACCCAGTACTTC. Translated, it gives CSVEGLASQETQYF.

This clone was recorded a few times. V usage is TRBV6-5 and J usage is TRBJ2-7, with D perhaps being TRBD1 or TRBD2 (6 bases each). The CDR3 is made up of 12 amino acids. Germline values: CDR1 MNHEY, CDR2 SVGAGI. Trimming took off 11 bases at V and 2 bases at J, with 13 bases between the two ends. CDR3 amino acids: CAGGGGPYEQYF. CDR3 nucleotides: TGTGCCGGAGGAGGGGGTCCCTACGAGCAGTACTTC.